This TCR beta chain was sequenced during a study of CD8 T cells in Susac syndrome. The CDR3 extends over 14 amino acids. Trimming took 9 bases from V and 12 from J, leaving 23 bases between them. Germline assignment: CDR1 KGHDR and CDR2 SFDVKD. Random-hexamer reverse transcription was applied to roughly 0.45 to 1 ug RNA. Amplification of TCR beta CDR3 across 54 Vbeta and 13 Jbeta was performed with immunoSEQ multiplex PCR. TCRdb re-called the immunoSEQ multiplex PCR reads with MiXCR, one entry per CDR3 protein. The table lists 140,000 or so distinct CDR3 sequences, approximately 93% of them singletons, with over 0.07% in the top ten. CD8+ and CD4+ blood T cells underwent TCR beta sequencing. Healthy donors acted as controls, with matching for age and sex. It was negative isolation that provided the CD8+ and CD4+ T cells, whereas TEMRA cells were enriched by FACS.

The receptor was isolated from a human donor in good health. What was sequenced was CD4+ T cells from PBMCs. The gene calls are TRBV24-1 and TRBJ2-1; D is uncertain. CDR3 DNA sequence: TGTGCCACCTCTCTTACGGACGGCGCGACCGGGCAGTTCTTC. Translating gives CATSLTDGATGQFF.